Sequencing of this T cell receptor (beta chain) was carried out in a study of T cells in Graves' hyperthyroidism and ophthalmopathy. Using RNA transcripts as the source, TCR beta CDR3 regions were amplified. Primed by the HTBI set, a first-round RT-PCR was run on the TCR CDR3. TCRdb independently ran MiXCR on the multiplex PCR reads; one entry per CDR3 protein. The top ten clones hold 15% to 20% of a sample with hundreds of thousands of distinct CDR3 sequences, roughly 18% of them seen once. Germline V gene lookup returns CDR1 MNHEY and CDR2 SVGEGT. The V segment lost 0 bases and the J segment 3 bases; nucleotides outside the gene matches: 2. The CDR3 totals 15 residues. This clonotype was detected many times.

This TCR was recovered from a woman between 18 and 30 years old with Graves' ophthalmopathy. Material for sequencing was blood. The genes are TRBV6-2 or TRBV6-3 and TRBJ2-5; 9 nucleotides match TRBD2. CDR3 nucleotide sequence: TGTGCCAGCAGTTACTCGGGACTAGCTAAAGAGACCCAGTACTTC. Translated, it gives CASSYSGLAKETQYF.